This T cell receptor beta chain originates from a study of cytomegalovirus exposure and HLA in healthy donors. With 0 bases clipped from V and 5 bases from J, the junction kept 7 bases outside the gene matches. This CDR3 has 15 residues. CDR1 is SGHVS and CDR2 is FNYEAQ in the germline V gene. The donors were part of the 120-subject validation cohort, which stood apart from the roughly 680-subject first cohort. Only in-frame clones appear in the TCRdb table, and some are missing; sequencing was by immunoSEQ multiplex PCR. In the table there are fewer than 120,000 clones, around nine tenths of which are singletons.

The chain is built from TRBV7-6 and TRBJ2-7; 7 nucleotides line up with TRBD2. Sequenced material: PBMCs. This sequence originates from a woman aged 25 to 39 in good health and CMV-seropositive. The CDR3: CASSLAGEGWHEQYF. CDR3 sequence (DNA): TGTGCCAGCAGCTTAGCGGGGGAGGGTTGGCACGAGCAGTACTTC.